A selection of T cell receptor beta chains follows, all from one sample in a study of regulatory T cells in long-lasting Graves disease. TCRdb re-derived calls from the multiplex PCR reads in MiXCR, one entry per CDR3 protein. The data contain around 400,000 distinct CDR3 sequences, roughly 21% of them singletons. The specimen comprised peripheral blood mononuclear cells (PBMCs), sampled when the disease was refractory, from a patient treated with antithyroid drugs. The receptor set was obtained from a female donor with Graves disease. Each CDR3 is given with its conserved first and last residue. A D gene is named only where the DNA matches it firmly. Some rows mark clone size as missing; the rest say once, few, many or name a class of expanded clone.

clone size	CDR3 length	D gene	V gene	J gene	CDR3 DNA	CDR3 protein
-	13	-	TRBV4-1	TRBJ2-7	TGCGCCAGCAGCCAAGTTTGGGAATACGAGCAGTACTTC	CASSQVWEYEQYF
-	13	-	TRBV19	TRBJ1-1	TGTGCCAGTAGTGTCGACAGCCGAACTGAAGCTTTCTTT	CASSVDSRTEAFF
many	15	TRBD1	TRBV9	TRBJ2-5	TGTGCCAGCAGCCCACAGACAGGGGGCGGCGAGACCCAGTACTTC	CASSPQTGGGETQYF
-	12	-	TRBV15	TRBJ2-5	TGTGCCACCAGCATTAAGTTAGAGACCCAGTACTTC	CATSIKLETQYF
many	12	-	TRBV20-1	TRBJ2-7	TGCAGTGCTAGACGGGGCTCCTACGAGCAGTACTTC	CSARRGSYEQYF
many	13	-	TRBV28	TRBJ1-5	TGTGCCAGCAGTTTAAGGGGACGTCAGCCCCAGCATTTT	CASSLRGRQPQHF
-	15	TRBD2	TRBV20-1	TRBJ2-1	TGCAGTGCTCACGGTCGCGGGAGGGCCGGGAATGAGCAGTTCTTC	CSAHGRGRAGNEQFF
-	15	TRBD1	TRBV27	TRBJ1-5	TGTGCCAGCAGTTTATCGGACAGGACCAATCAGCCCCAGCATTTT	CASSLSDRTNQPQHF
few	15	TRBD2	TRBV6-2/TRBV6-3	TRBJ2-2	TGTGCCAGCAGTGTCGGTCTGGGAGGGCCCGGGGAGCTGTTTTTT	CASSVGLGGPGELFF
-	15	-	TRBV3-1	TRBJ1-5	TGTGCCAGCAGCCGAAAGGGGGGGGCCAATCAGCCCCAGCATTTT	CASSRKGGANQPQHF
few	17	TRBD2	TRBV11-2	TRBJ2-7	TGCGCCAGCAGCCAAGATCCGGCGACTAGCGGGACCTACGAGCAGTACTTC	CASSQDPATSGTYEQYF
many	12	-	TRBV30	TRBJ1-5	TGTGCCTGGAGTGTACCCCCTCAGCCCCAGCATTTT	CAWSVPPQPQHF
many	12	-	TRBV7-9	TRBJ2-5	TGTGCCAGCAGCTTACCAGCGGAGACCCAGTACTTC	CASSLPAETQYF
many	16	TRBD1	TRBV10-1	TRBJ1-4	TGCGCCAGCAGGATGGACAGGGGCCGCGAAAGGGAAAAACTGTTTTTT	CASRMDRGREREKLFF
-	14	-	TRBV19	TRBJ2-7	TGTGCCAGTAGCCCGGACTACCGAGTGGGTCTCCAGTACTTC	CASSPDYRVGLQYF
many	15	TRBD1	TRBV5-1	TRBJ1-1	TGCGCCAGCAGCAGCACAGGGGATCTTAACACTGAAGCTTTCTTT	CASSSTGDLNTEAFF
once	15	TRBD2	TRBV7-9	TRBJ2-1	TGTGCCAGCAGCCCCGGGACTAGCGGGAACCTTGAGCAGTTCTTC	CASSPGTSGNLEQFF
many	16	TRBD2	TRBV28	TRBJ2-5	TGTGCCAGCAGTCCCCCCAGCGGGAGGGGCGCGGGCACCCAGTACTTC	CASSPPSGRGAGTQYF
many	15	TRBD1	TRBV28	TRBJ1-4	TGTGCCAGCAGGATACAGGGGGCCGGTAATGAAAAACTGTTTTTT	CASRIQGAGNEKLFF
many	16	TRBD1	TRBV3-1	TRBJ1-6	TGTGCCAGCAGCCAAGGAAACAGGGGGCGTAATTCACCCCTCCACTTT	CASSQGNRGRNSPLHF
few	12	-	TRBV6-5	TRBJ2-7	TGTGCCAGCAGTTACGGGAGCTCCGAGCAGTACTTC	CASSYGSSEQYF
-	14	TRBD2	TRBV24-1	TRBJ2-2	TGTGCCACCAGTGACTCGGGACTAGAGGAGGAGCTGTTTTTT	CATSDSGLEEELFF
few	16	-	TRBV7-9	TRBJ2-7	TGTGCCAGCAGCCCCCGATGGGTAGCGGAGACCTACGAGCAGTACTTC	CASSPRWVAETYEQYF
many	14	-	TRBV28	TRBJ1-6	TGTGCCAGCAGTTTAGACAGGCCTAATTCACCCCTCCACTTT	CASSLDRPNSPLHF
many	16	TRBD1	TRBV6-1	TRBJ1-2	TGTGCCAGCAGTGAAGAAGGGGTCGGGACAGGGGTTGGCTACACCTTC	CASSEEGVGTGVGYTF
many	16	-	TRBV12-3/TRBV12-4	TRBJ1-1	TGTGCCAGCAGTTTAAACAGGGAGTGGGAGAACACTGAAGCTTTCTTT	CASSLNREWENTEAFF
-	17	-	TRBV25-1	TRBJ2-3	TGTGCCAGCAGTCAGGGTTTTAGCACAGGAACCACAGATACGCAGTATTTT	CASSQGFSTGTTDTQYF
many	13	TRBD1	TRBV27	TRBJ1-2	TGTGCCAGCAGTCCGACAGGGACCTATGGCTACACCTTC	CASSPTGTYGYTF
many	14	TRBD1	TRBV27	TRBJ1-4	TGTGCCAGCAGTCTCCAGGGGGCGGGGGAAAAACTGTTTTTT	CASSLQGAGEKLFF
many	16	-	TRBV5-5	TRBJ1-1	TGTGCCAGCAGCTATTACACCGGGTTCGGGGGCACTGAAGCTTTCTTT	CASSYYTGFGGTEAFF
many	15	-	TRBV2	TRBJ2-2	TGTGCCAGCAGTGAATGGGACCTCGGGACCGGGGAGCTGTTTTTT	CASSEWDLGTGELFF
-	15	TRBD2	TRBV2	TRBJ2-5	TGTGCCAGCAGTGGTTCTAGCGGGACACAAGAGACCCAGTACTTC	CASSGSSGTQETQYF
many	13	-	TRBV28	TRBJ1-2	TGTGCCAGCAGTTTTCAGGGGCCCTATGGCTACACCTTC	CASSFQGPYGYTF
-	16	TRBD2	TRBV7-9	TRBJ2-5	TGTGCCAGCAGCCCCGTTAGCGGGAGGGTAAGAGAGACCCAGTACTTC	CASSPVSGRVRETQYF
few	15	-	TRBV20-1	TRBJ1-5	TGCAGTGCTACTATACAAGGGGCAAGCAATCAGCCCCAGCATTTT	CSATIQGASNQPQHF
many	12	TRBD1	TRBV29-1	TRBJ2-7	TGCAGCGGGACAGGGGCAAACTACGAGCAGTACTTC	CSGTGANYEQYF
-	14	-	TRBV29-1	TRBJ1-1	TGCAGCGTTGGACGGAGGGGGGGGGGCACTGAAGCTTTCTTT	CSVGRRGGGTEAFF
-	14	TRBD1	TRBV12-3/TRBV12-4	TRBJ2-7	TGTGCCAGCAGTTTCCGGGACAGGGGTCACGAGCAGTACTTC	CASSFRDRGHEQYF
-	13	TRBD2	TRBV12-5	TRBJ2-3	TGTGCTAGTGGTTGGGGGACTACGGATACGCAGTATTTT	CASGWGTTDTQYF
-	14	TRBD1	TRBV18	TRBJ1-1	TGTGCCAGCTCAGGTGACAGGGGGCGTGTTGAAGCTTTCTTT	CASSGDRGRVEAFF
-	15	TRBD1	TRBV29-1	TRBJ1-4	TGCAGCGCCGGGACAGATTTGGGGACTAATGAAAAACTGTTTTTT	CSAGTDLGTNEKLFF
-	16	-	TRBV4-1	TRBJ2-5	TGCGCCAGCAGCCAGGCCGCCGGGACCGGGGAAGAGACCCAGTACTTC	CASSQAAGTGEETQYF
-	15	TRBD2	TRBV20-1	TRBJ2-1	TGCAGTGCTAGTTATCTTCTAGCGGGGCACAATGAGCAGTTCTTC	CSASYLLAGHNEQFF
-	10	-	TRBV20-1	TRBJ2-1	TGCAGTGCAAGTATCAATGAGCAGTTCTTC	CSASINEQFF
-	11	-	TRBV30	TRBJ2-2	TGTGCCCTGGAGGACACCGGGGGGCTGTTTTTT	CALEDTGGLFF
-	17	TRBD1	TRBV28	TRBJ2-5	TGTGCCAGCAGCACTTTGGGGGAAGGGGGCTCCCAAGAGACCCAGTACTTC	CASSTLGEGGSQETQYF
few	14	-	TRBV5-1	TRBJ2-7	TGCGCCAGCAGCAGGGCGACAGTCGTCGACGAGCAGTACTTC	CASSRATVVDEQYF
few	14	TRBD1	TRBV2	TRBJ2-1	TGTGCCAGCAGTAGGGACAGGGAAGGAGATGAGCAGTTCTTC	CASSRDREGDEQFF
many	16	-	TRBV11-2	TRBJ2-5	TGTGCCAGCACCCGATATGGAGGGCGGGACCAAGAGACCCAGTACTTC	CASTRYGGRDQETQYF
few	14	-	TRBV30	TRBJ2-7	TGTGCCTGGAGCCCCGGGACAACTATGGGGGAGCAGTACTTC	CAWSPGTTMGEQYF
-	13	-	TRBV7-2	TRBJ1-4	TGTGCCAGCAGCTTAGGAGGGAAAGAAAAACTGTTTTTT	CASSLGGKEKLFF
many	15	TRBD1	TRBV12-3/TRBV12-4	TRBJ2-5	TGTGCCAGCAGTACGGGACAGTACCATCAAGAGACCCAGTACTTC	CASSTGQYHQETQYF
-	17	-	TRBV12-3/TRBV12-4	TRBJ2-6	TGTGCCAGCAAGGGACTCCGAGACCGCTCTGGGGCCAACGTCCTGACTTTC	CASKGLRDRSGANVLTF
-	12	TRBD1	TRBV12-3/TRBV12-4	TRBJ1-5	TGTGCCAGCAGACTGACAGGGACGCCCCAGCATTTT	CASRLTGTPQHF
-	13	-	TRBV29-1	TRBJ2-1	TGCAGCGTTGCCCGACTGGCTTCCAATGAGCAGTTCTTC	CSVARLASNEQFF
-	13	-	TRBV29-1	TRBJ1-5	TGCAGCGTTGACGCGGGGGACAATCAGCCCCAGCATTTT	CSVDAGDNQPQHF
many	14	-	TRBV20-1	TRBJ2-2	TGCAGTGCTAGAGGACAGGATCTTGGCGGGGAGCTGTTTTTT	CSARGQDLGGELFF
few	13	-	TRBV20-1	TRBJ1-2	TGCAGTGCCGTCGACAGGCTTAACTATGGCTACACCTTC	CSAVDRLNYGYTF